This is a list of T cell receptor beta chains from one sample in a study of T cell changes during pregnancy in multiple sclerosis. TCRdb keeps only in-frame clones here, not all; method: immunoSEQ multiplex PCR. The data show about 69,000 clones, over 80% seen once. This specimen was peripheral blood, taken in the third trimester of pregnancy. These receptors were collected from a female donor in good health, enrolled as a control in a pregnancy study. The CDR3 runs from the conserved cysteine through the conserved F or W.

j_call v_call cdr3_length cdr3_aa
TRBJ2-2 TRBV4-1 14 CASSLRAWAGELFF
TRBJ2-1 TRBV28 13 CASTSGMNNEQFF
TRBJ2-7 TRBV6-6 14 CASSQTGDDYEQYF
TRBJ2-7 TRBV6-1 15 CASSEASGGSYEQYF
TRBJ2-1 TRBV2 15 CASPNSVGPYNEQFF
TRBJ2-2 TRBV7-2 16 CASSLSRWGQVGELFF
TRBJ2-1 TRBV5-1 13 CASSWGQGNEQFF
TRBJ2-7 TRBV4-1 17 CASSQPKDRLSSYEQYF
TRBJ1-3 TRBV7-2 18 CASSLLGQQATSGNTIYF
TRBJ1-4 TRBV4-3 15 CASSRQTATNEKLFF
TRBJ1-6 TRBV30 13 CAWAETRNSPLHF
TRBJ2-2 TRBV30 13 CACSGANTGELFF
TRBJ2-3 TRBV4-2 15 CASSPSRTESDTQYF
TRBJ1-2 TRBV19 11 CASSLGHGYTF
TRBJ2-7 TRBV7-8 14 CASSLAGTDYEQYF
TRBJ2-3 TRBV19 13 CASRDTSTDTQYF
TRBJ1-1 TRBV7-9 15 CASSPGQGTTTEAFF
TRBJ2-1 TRBV4-1 16 CATAPLSGVAYNEQFF
TRBJ2-3 TRBV18 17 CASSPVVGLAGPDTQYF
TRBJ1-6 TRBV7-2 17 CASSLGGPGSYNSPLHF
TRBJ1-6 TRBV6-5 16 CASSYSRSGLGSPLHF
TRBJ2-7 TRBV7-2 13 CASSAWGGNEQYF
TRBJ2-3 TRBV11-3 15 CASSQGLGGTDTQYF
TRBJ2-7 TRBV18 16 CASSPAETGLSYEQYF
TRBJ1-3 TRBV7-2 16 CASSLLGQGTGNTIYF
TRBJ2-3 TRBV7-2 16 CASSLGWRQGTDTQYF
TRBJ1-4 TRBV18 14 CASSPGTGNEKLFF
TRBJ1-1 TRBV15 16 CATRGDPGLPNTEAFF
TRBJ2-3 TRBV28 17 CASSLRDPKRGTDTQYF
TRBJ1-2 TRBV5-4 13 CASSRDRAWGYTF
TRBJ2-1 TRBV7-2 15 CASSRGTSGSNEQFF
TRBJ2-7 TRBV5-4 16 CASSLRRTGTTYEQYF
TRBJ1-2 TRBV20-1 11 CSAQGLGGYTF
TRBJ2-5 TRBV15 17 CATSRSPGLAGEETQYF
TRBJ2-7 TRBV5-1 14 CASSGGQGAREQYF
TRBJ1-2 TRBV9 11 CASSVGQGLTF
TRBJ2-1 TRBV11-3 12 CASSPGGNEQFF
TRBJ1-2 TRBV28 14 CASSSTGARYGYTF
TRBJ2-7 TRBV27 17 CASRRASGYRESQEQYF
TRBJ2-2 TRBV7-7 15 CASSLNPGSTGELFF
TRBJ2-5 TRBV7-9 15 CASSYNLAGGETQYF
TRBJ2-1 TRBV11-3 15 CASSFGIAGENEQFF
TRBJ1-4 TRBV10-3 14 CAISGGFRSEKLFF
TRBJ1-5 TRBV28 15 CASSFGTRPYQPQHF
TRBJ2-3 TRBV4-2 16 CASSQETGQGLNTQYF
TRBJ2-3 TRBV11-2 16 CASSKKTGLAEGTQYF
TRBJ1-6 TRBV30 14 CAWSTPSYNSPLHF
TRBJ2-5 TRBV14 18 CASSQERGQGKYQETQYF
TRBJ1-4 TRBV5-1 14 CASSALAGDEKLFF
TRBJ2-2 TRBV7-2 14 CASSQGPGAGELFF
TRBJ1-5 TRBV2 14 CASSAQVGDRGKHF
TRBJ2-3 TRBV4-3 15 CASKKTGSSTDTQYF
TRBJ2-5 TRBV10-3 14 CAIGLREDQETQYF
TRBJ2-3 TRBV4-3 15 CASSPGGASTDTQYF
TRBJ2-2 TRBV7-3 12 CASSFYTGELFF
TRBJ2-1 TRBV7-8 14 CASSLGSGREVQFF
TRBJ2-7 TRBV29-1 12 CSVDRGPYEQYF
TRBJ2-7 TRBV29-1 13 CSVEWQGDYEQYF
TRBJ1-3 TRBV6-1 17 CASSEPGNGNSGNTIYF